The entry below gives a single T cell receptor (beta chain) sequence along with its context. This entry belongs to a study of blood T cell repertoires in COVID-19. The repertoire was sequenced with immunoSEQ multiplex PCR; TCRdb's copy has only in-frame clones and lacks some. Of some 200,000 clones listed, approximately 90% are singletons. The CDR3 extends over 16 amino acids. Trimming shortened V by 3 bases and J by 3 bases, and 17 bases separated the two germline ends. The source material was peripheral blood. The chain combines TRBV23-1 with TRBJ1-2; no clear D. TRBV23-1 is reported as an ORF; its role is uncertain. The receptor comes from a man at least 80 years old with acute or convalescent COVID-19. The CDR3 sequence: CASSHWAGRMDYGYTF. DNA for the CDR3: TGCGCCAGCAGTCATTGGGCGGGGAGGATGGACTATGGCTACACCTTC.